One sample yielded the 26 T cell receptor beta chains listed below, sequenced in a study of cytomegalovirus exposure and HLA in healthy donors. Method: immunoSEQ multiplex PCR; TCRdb's copy keeps in-frame clones and lacks some. The sample lists under 95,000 clones, less than 95% occurring once. Sequenced input: PBMCs. Receptors originate from a woman between 18 and 29 years old in good health and CMV-seropositive.

The chain couples TRBV28 to TRBJ1-1, with D possibly being TRBD1 (5 bases). Germline-derived CDR1 and CDR2 are MDHEN and SYDVKM. The V gene lost 2 bases and the J gene lost 1 base, with 11 bases spanning the gap. CDR3 length equals 15 residues. For the CDR3, the DNA is TGTGCCAGCAGTTTAATCGGGGGACCGAACACTGAAGCTTTCTTT. Encoded protein: CASSLIGGPNTEAFF.

The gene calls are TRBV28 and TRBJ1-1; 7 positions agree with TRBD1. Germline trimming cut 5 bases from V and 1 base from J; bases unmatched to any gene: 4. Germline lookup yields CDR1 MDHEN and CDR2 SYDVKM. CDR3 length: 14 amino acids. CDR3 bases: TGTGCCAGCAGTACGGGACAGCAGAACACTGAAGCTTTCTTT. Encoded protein: CASSTGQQNTEAFF.

The V gene is TRBV18, the J gene TRBJ2-1; 9 nucleotides agree with TRBD2. Germline V gives CDR1 KGHSH, CDR2 LQKENI. This CDR3 has 16 amino acids. With V trimmed by 6 bases and J by 5 bases, 11 bases remained unmatched. In nucleotides, the CDR3 is TGTGCCAGCTCTGACAATAGCGGGGGAAAGGACAATGAGCAGTTCTTC. This gives the protein CASSDNSGGKDNEQFF.

The genes are TRBV7-3 and TRBJ1-2; possibly TRBD1 for D (6 bases). The germline gives CDR1 SGHTA, CDR2 FQGTGA. The length of the CDR3 is 14 residues. Trimming took 5 bases from V and 1 from J, leaving 11 bases between them. The CDR3 region is CASSPGTINYGYTF. In nucleotides, the CDR3 is TGTGCCAGCAGCCCTGGGACAATTAACTATGGCTACACCTTC.

The chain carries TRBV15 and TRBJ2-3; no clear D gene. The germline gives CDR1 LNHNV, CDR2 YYDKDF (reference sequence). The CDR3 consists of 15 residues. V was shortened by 1 base and J by 10 bases, with 18 bases between the two germline ends. The CDR3 coding sequence is TGTGCCACCAGCAGAGTGTCCGGGTCCGGCACTGCGCAGTATTTT. Residues: CATSRVSGSGTAQYF.

On this clone itself: A junction end diverges from the germline sequence, so it may reflect a read error. The chain joins TRBV4-1 to TRBJ1-6, with TRBD1 identical over 8 bases. The length of the CDR3 is 16 residues. Germline V lookup: CDR1 MGHRA, CDR2 YSYEKL. Here the CDR3 reads CASSQDIGTGNSPLHF. The CDR3 DNA reads as TGTGCCAGCAGCCAAGATATCGGGACAGGAAATTCACCCCTCCACTTT.

This chain links TRBV4-2 with TRBJ1-5; D possibly corresponds to TRBD1 (6 bases). The CDR3 runs 16 residues. Germline V gene sequence: CDR1 LGHNA, CDR2 YNFKEQ. V lost 5 bases and J lost 1, with 15 bases in between. The CDR3 protein is CASSETGSGSNQPQHF. As DNA, the CDR3 is TGTGCCAGCAGCGAAACAGGGAGTGGAAGCAATCAGCCCCAGCATTTT.

V is TRBV5-5 and J is TRBJ1-6, with 9 nucleotides matching TRBD1. CDR3 length: 15 residues. The germline V gene has CDR1 SGHKS and CDR2 YYEKEE (reference sequence). J gave up 8 bases and V 4 bases, and 7 bases lay outside the gene matches. CDR3 loop: CASSPFDRGDSPLHF. CDR3 sequence (DNA): TGTGCCAGCAGCCCATTTGACAGGGGGGATTCACCCCTCCACTTT.

This rearrangement joins TRBV9 to TRBJ1-1; D gene unclear. This CDR3 spans 14 amino acids. Per the germline V gene, CDR1 is SGDLS and CDR2 is YYNGEE. The germline V and J ends were trimmed by 2 bases and 2 bases, with 10 bases remaining between them. The CDR3, as DNA: TGTGCCAGCAGCGTCTATGAACGAAACACTGAAGCTTTCTTT. Translated, it gives CASSVYERNTEAFF.

The genes are TRBV5-5 and TRBJ2-2; TRBD1 matches at 7 bases. V was clipped by 3 bases and J by 7 bases; unmatched bases: 0. Germline V gene lookup returns CDR1 SGHKS and CDR2 YYEKEE (reference sequence). There are 12 residues in the CDR3. CDR3 nucleotide sequence: TGTGCCAGCAGCTGGACAGGCGGGGAGCTGTTTTTT. It encodes CASSWTGGELFF. Full variable domain (outside the CDR3, taken from reference TRBV5-5 and TRBJ2-2): DAGVTQSPTHLIKTRGQQVTLRCSPISGHKSVSWYQQVLGQGPQFIFQYYEKEERGRGNFPDRFSARQFPNYSSELNVNALLLGDSALYLCASSWTGGELFFGEGSRLTVL.

This chain uses TRBV14 with TRBJ1-1; D is possibly TRBD1 (6 bases). This CDR3 is built from 14 residues. Germline V lookup: CDR1 SGHDN, CDR2 FVKESK. Trimming took off 4 bases at V and 5 bases at J, with 14 bases between the two ends. CDR3 bases: TGTGCCAGCAGCCTCCAGGGGAAGGTAACTGAAGCTTTCTTT. This encodes CASSLQGKVTEAFF.

V is TRBV29-1 and J is TRBJ2-2, with 8 nucleotides matching TRBD1. The CDR3 is 14 residues long. Germline CDR1 SQVTM, CDR2 ANQGSEA. J lost 4 bases, V lost 6 bases, and 7 bases had no gene match. Written as DNA, the CDR3 is TGCAGCGTGGCGCAGGACAGGGCCACCGGGGAGCTGTTTTTT. This codes for CSVAQDRATGELFF.

This clone showed up just a few times. V gene TRBV6-1 combines with J gene TRBJ1-5, with D maybe TRBD1 (6 bases). Germline V gene data show CDR1 as MNHNS and CDR2 as SASEGT. The V and J ends lost 6 bases and 9 bases respectively, with 12 bases between them. This CDR3 spans 12 amino acids. CDR3 DNA: TGTGCCAGCAGAGGGGGTTCAGGGCCCCAGCATTTT. This codes for CASRGGSGPQHF.

J is TRBJ2-5 and V is TRBV30; D remains unclear. Germline lookup yields CDR1 GTSNPN and CDR2 SVGIG (reference sequence). The CDR3 contains 11 residues. V shed 4 bases and J shed 4 bases, with 7 bases lying between them. As DNA, the CDR3 is TGTGCCTGGATTCGTTCAGAGACCCAGTACTTC. The encoded protein is CAWIRSETQYF.

The rearrangement uses TRBV4-3 and TRBJ2-3, with TRBD1 as a possible D gene (5 bases). The germline V gene encodes CDR1 LGHNA and CDR2 YSLEER. Trimming took off 0 bases at V and 0 bases at J, with 16 bases between the two ends. CDR3 length: 18 amino acids. The CDR3: CASSQERGRLGSTDTQYF. In DNA, the CDR3 is TGCGCCAGCAGCCAAGAAAGGGGCAGGCTTGGGAGCACAGATACGCAGTATTTT.

The chain has TRBV21-1 and TRBJ2-3; TRBD1 is the table's D call and was not checked against the DNA. TRBV21-1 is a pseudogene. CDR3 size: 14 residues. CDR3 sequence: CATSMGAPLDTQYF. In DNA, the CDR3 is TGTGCCACCAGCATGGGGGCTCCCCTAGATACGCAGTATTTT.

The V call is TRBV5-6, the J call TRBJ1-6; 9 bases match TRBD1. The CDR3 covers 15 residues. CDR1 and CDR2 (germline): SGHDT, YYEEEE. V shed 2 bases and J 4 bases; nucleotides not matched to a gene: 1. CDR3 protein: CASSFDRGYNSPLHF. CDR3 nucleotide sequence: TGTGCCAGCAGCTTCGACAGGGGGTATAATTCACCCCTCCACTTT. Complete variable domain (other parts from reference TRBV5-6 and TRBJ1-6): DAGVTQSPTHLIKTRGQQVTLRCSPKSGHDTVSWYQQALGQGPQFIFQYYEEEERQRGNFPDRFSGHQFPNYSSELNVNALLLGDSALYLCASSFDRGYNSPLHFGNGTRLTVT.

The J gene is TRBJ2-3, the V gene TRBV5-1; 7 bases are a match to TRBD1. Germline V gene lookup returns CDR1 SGHRS and CDR2 YFSETQ. The CDR3 is 14 residues long. V lost 7 bases to trimming and J lost 5 bases; unmatched junction nucleotides: 10. The DNA of the CDR3 is TGCGCCAGCGGACCTATAGGGGGCCAAGATACGCAGTATTTT. Its protein is CASGPIGGQDTQYF.

V is TRBV27 and J is TRBJ2-1; 9 bases line up with TRBD2. This CDR3 is 15 amino acids long. CDR1 is MNHEY and CDR2 is SMNVEV in the germline V gene (reference sequence). V dropped 5 bases and J dropped 3; count of bases not matched to a gene: 5. CDR3 loop: CASSLSGRGYNEQFF. For the CDR3, the DNA is TGTGCCAGCAGTCTTAGCGGGAGAGGCTACAATGAGCAGTTCTTC.

The chain employs TRBV2 and TRBJ1-2; 11 bases align to TRBD1. The germline V gene has CDR1 SNHLY and CDR2 FYNNEI. After removal of 6 bases from V and 3 bases from J, the junction contained 3 bases not matched to a gene. This CDR3 is built from 14 residues. CDR3 in DNA: TGTGCCAGCAGCCCGGGACAGGGGGACTATGGCTACACCTTC. Residues: CASSPGQGDYGYTF.

J is TRBJ2-5 and V is TRBV5-1; 10 bases are a match to TRBD2. V lost 7 bases and J lost 0; bases outside the gene matches: 6. This CDR3 is built from 15 residues. Germline V lookup: CDR1 SGHRS, CDR2 YFSETQ. The CDR3 sequence: CASSNSGGYQETQYF. In DNA, the CDR3 is TGCGCCAGCTCAAATAGCGGGGGGTACCAAGAGACCCAGTACTTC.

Here the CDR3 reads CASSREGGMALNEKLFF. As DNA, the CDR3 is TGTGCCAGTAGTAGGGAAGGGGGAATGGCCCTAAATGAAAAACTGTTTTTT. The V call is TRBV19, the J call TRBJ1-4, with TRBD1 as a possible D gene (6 bases). Germline-derived CDR1 and CDR2 are LNHDA and SQIVND (reference sequence). There are 17 residues in the CDR3. Trimming cost V 4 bases and J 5 bases, with 20 bases left between them.

The J gene is TRBJ1-4, the V gene TRBV28; D perhaps matches TRBD1 (5 bases). Germline V gene sequence: CDR1 MDHEN, CDR2 SYDVKM. This CDR3 contains 15 residues. V lost 7 bases and J 3 bases, leaving 15 bases between the germline ends. For the CDR3, the DNA is TGTGCCAGCACCCGCCCGACAGTTGCTAATGAAAAACTGTTTTTT. Translated: CASTRPTVANEKLFF. Variable domain in full (rest from reference TRBV28 and TRBJ1-4): DVKVTQSSRYLVKRTGEKVFLECVQDMDHENMFWYRQDPGLGLRLIYFSYDVKMKEKGDIPEGYSVSREKKERFSLILESASTNQTSMYLCASTRPTVANEKLFFGSGTQLSVL.

This sequence joins TRBV6-5 and TRBJ2-7, with 9 nucleotides matching TRBD1. V gave up 4 bases and J gave up 3 bases; unmatched junction bases: 7. There are 15 residues in the CDR3. In germline, CDR1 is MNHEY, CDR2 SVGAGI. The CDR3 protein is CASSSPGQGFYEQYF. The CDR3 DNA follows: TGTGCCAGCAGTTCCCCGGGACAGGGTTTCTACGAGCAGTACTTC.

The chain uses TRBV27 and TRBJ1-4; 8 bases are shared with TRBD1. V was pared by 5 bases and J by 5 bases, with 7 bases of the junction left unmatched. The length of the CDR3 is 15 residues. Germline CDR1 MNHEY, CDR2 SMNVEV (reference sequence). Here the CDR3 DNA reads TGTGCCAGCAGTACACACAGGGGGAAAAATGAAAAACTGTTTTTT. Translation gives CASSTHRGKNEKLFF.

V gene TRBV19 combines with J gene TRBJ1-2; 9 positions agree with TRBD1. The V and J ends lost 5 bases and 4 bases, in that order; junction bases with no gene match: 8. CDR1 and CDR2 from the germline V gene are LNHDA and SQIVND (reference sequence). The CDR3 contains 15 residues. The CDR3 DNA sequence: TGTGCCAGTAGTTCCCTAGGACAGGGGACCTATGGCTACACCTTC. It encodes CASSSLGQGTYGYTF. The whole variable domain, remainder taken from reference TRBV19 and TRBJ1-2, is DGGITQSPKYLFRKEGQNVTLSCEQNLNHDAMYWYRQDPGQGLRLIYYSQIVNDFQKGDIAEGYSVSREKKESFPLTVTSAQKNPTAFYLCASSSLGQGTYGYTFGSGTRLTVV.